Listed below are T cell receptor beta chains from one sample, sequenced in a study of regulatory T cells in long-lasting Graves disease. TCRdb analysed the multiplex PCR reads with MiXCR anew, one entry per CDR3 protein. The sample shows about 240,000 distinct CDR3 sequences, 20% to 25% of them seen only once. The source was peripheral blood mononuclear cells (PBMCs), collected at new diagnosis, from a patient treated with antithyroid drugs. Every receptor here comes from a female donor with Graves disease. CDR3s include the opening cysteine and the closing phenylalanine or tryptophan. D genes are given only for firm matches. Clone size, where shown, is once, few, many, or a class for clones that have expanded.

.	TRBV7-2	many	TRBJ2-3	CASSLTRPGTDTQYF	TGTGCCAGCAGCTTGACAAGGCCTGGCACAGATACGCAGTATTTT
.	TRBV7-3	many	TRBJ2-3	CASSPMSRGTQYF	TGTGCCAGCAGCCCCATGTCGCGGGGTACGCAGTATTTT
TRBD1	TRBV6-2/TRBV6-3	many	TRBJ1-1	CASRRQGAVEAFF	TGTGCCAGCAGAAGACAGGGGGCGGTTGAAGCTTTCTTT
.	TRBV20-1	many	TRBJ2-7	CSAPLGAVSYEQYF	TGCAGTGCTCCTTTGGGAGCGGTCTCCTACGAGCAGTACTTC
.	TRBV10-3	many	TRBJ1-1	CAISESGRAEAFF	TGTGCCATCAGTGAGTCTGGCAGGGCTGAAGCTTTCTTT
.	TRBV29-1	.	TRBJ2-5	CSGSGGRGMETQYF	TGCAGCGGGTCTGGAGGCAGGGGTATGGAGACCCAGTACTTC
.	TRBV3-1	.	TRBJ2-1	CASSQDRRQAYNEQFF	TGTGCCAGCAGCCAAGATCGCCGACAGGCCTACAATGAGCAGTTCTTC
TRBD1	TRBV14	once	TRBJ1-5	CASSSRQGLGNQPQHF	TGTGCCAGCAGCTCTCGACAGGGGCTGGGCAATCAGCCCCAGCATTTT
.	TRBV20-1	.	TRBJ1-5	CSAAGQHNQPQHF	TGCAGTGCGGCCGGACAGCACAATCAGCCCCAGCATTTT
.	TRBV20-1	.	TRBJ1-5	CSAREGLQPQHF	TGCAGTGCTAGAGAGGGGCTTCAGCCCCAGCATTTT
TRBD2	TRBV20-1	.	TRBJ2-5	CSAETSGETQYF	TGCAGTGCTGAGACTAGCGGGGAGACCCAGTACTTC
TRBD1	TRBV12-3/TRBV12-4	once	TRBJ2-7	CASSPGTGNIYEQYF	TGTGCCAGCAGTCCCGGGACAGGGAACATCTACGAGCAGTACTTC
TRBD2	TRBV20-1	.	TRBJ2-1	CSARVVAGHGHEQFF	TGCAGTGCTAGAGTGGTAGCGGGACACGGACATGAGCAGTTCTTC
.	TRBV10-3	many	TRBJ2-3	CAISVGGEGTDTQYF	TGTGCCATCAGCGTCGGCGGGGAGGGCACAGATACGCAGTATTTT
TRBD2	TRBV20-1	many	TRBJ2-3	CSRGGTSQADTQYF	TGCAGTCGGGGAGGGACTAGCCAAGCAGATACGCAGTATTTT
TRBD2	TRBV10-3	.	TRBJ2-3	CAISAAGGGWDTQYF	TGTGCCATCAGTGCAGCGGGGGGCGGTTGGGATACGCAGTATTTT
.	TRBV20-1	many	TRBJ1-2	CSATPQGRDGYTF	TGCAGTGCTACCCCACAGGGAAGGGATGGCTACACCTTC
.	TRBV7-2	many	TRBJ2-5	CATAGQGLETQYF	TGTGCCACAGCAGGCCAGGGACTGGAGACCCAGTACTTC
.	TRBV27	many	TRBJ2-2	CASWDTNTGELFF	TGTGCCAGCTGGGACACCAACACCGGGGAGCTGTTTTTT
TRBD2	TRBV7-2	many	TRBJ2-1	CASSLGGERNEQFF	TGTGCCAGCAGCTTGGGAGGGGAGCGAAATGAGCAGTTCTTC
.	TRBV11-2	many	TRBJ2-2	CASTFWGQNTGELFF	TGTGCCAGCACCTTCTGGGGGCAGAACACCGGGGAGCTGTTTTTT
.	TRBV6-2/TRBV6-3	.	TRBJ1-2	CASSYRGGSRGYGYTF	TGTGCCAGCAGTTACCGTGGGGGATCCCGGGGCTATGGCTACACCTTC
.	TRBV20-1	many	TRBJ2-5	CSASAGPQETQYF	TGCAGTGCTTCAGCAGGGCCCCAAGAGACCCAGTACTTC
.	TRBV20-1	many	TRBJ1-1	CSARDREYAFF	TGCAGTGCTAGAGATCGGGAGTACGCTTTCTTT
TRBD1	TRBV9	many	TRBJ2-1	CASSVWDRVDEQFF	TGTGCCAGCAGCGTATGGGACAGGGTGGATGAGCAGTTCTTC
.	TRBV6-1	many	TRBJ2-5	CASSYRSQETQYF	TGTGCCAGCAGCTACAGAAGCCAAGAGACCCAGTACTTC
.	TRBV18	many	TRBJ1-1	CASSPRQDGTEAFF	TGTGCCAGCTCACCACGGCAGGATGGCACTGAAGCTTTCTTT
.	TRBV5-5	many	TRBJ2-1	CASSLVGGDFGEQFF	TGTGCCAGCAGCTTGGTGGGGGGCGACTTTGGAGAGCAGTTCTTC
TRBD1	TRBV2	many	TRBJ2-5	CASSPTGGGETQYF	TGTGCCAGCAGCCCCACAGGGGGCGGGGAGACCCAGTACTTC
.	TRBV20-1	many	TRBJ2-2	CSARRVLLGGLGSGELFF	TGCAGTGCTAGAAGGGTTCTTCTGGGGGGTTTGGGGTCCGGGGAGCTGTTTTTT
.	TRBV7-2	many	TRBJ1-2	CASSLRGAPTNYGYTF	TGTGCCAGCAGCTTGAGGGGGGCCCCTACTAACTATGGCTACACCTTC
.	TRBV15	.	TRBJ2-3	CATSTFPDTQYF	TGTGCCACCAGTACGTTTCCAGATACGCAGTATTTT
TRBD1	TRBV2	many	TRBJ1-3	CASSDRDRAGNTIYF	TGTGCCAGCAGTGATCGAGACAGGGCTGGAAACACCATATATTTT
.	TRBV6-9	many	TRBJ2-5	CASSYVGPVETQYF	TGTGCCAGCAGTTACGTCGGCCCTGTGGAGACCCAGTACTTC
.	TRBV20-1	many	TRBJ1-5	CSARPGQRGRDQPQHF	TGCAGTGCTAGACCAGGACAGAGGGGTAGGGATCAGCCCCAGCATTTT
TRBD1	TRBV20-1	many	TRBJ2-4	CSAAQGYGAKNIQYF	TGCAGTGCTGCACAGGGGTATGGAGCCAAAAACATTCAGTACTTC
TRBD1	TRBV12-3/TRBV12-4	.	TRBJ1-2	CASSFKGQGYGYTF	TGTGCCAGCAGTTTTAAGGGACAGGGTTATGGCTACACCTTC
.	TRBV5-4	.	TRBJ2-2	CASSLVGVGTGELFF	TGTGCCAGCAGCTTGGTCGGGGTGGGCACCGGGGAGCTGTTTTTT
TRBD1	TRBV7-2	.	TRBJ1-5	CASSLIGQGQSNQPQHF	TGTGCCAGCAGCTTAATCGGGCAGGGACAGAGTAATCAGCCCCAGCATTTT
.	TRBV20-1	many	TRBJ1-2	CSAIRLSSNYGYTF	TGCAGTGCTATTCGCCTCAGCTCCAACTATGGCTACACCTTC
TRBD2	TRBV24-1	many	TRBJ2-3	CATSDSASGILIDTQYF	TGTGCCACCAGTGACTCAGCAAGCGGGATTCTCATAGATACGCAGTATTTT
.	TRBV27	many	TRBJ1-6	CASSWGPVPGNSPLHF	TGTGCCAGCAGTTGGGGACCGGTTCCGGGTAATTCACCCCTCCACTTT
.	TRBV20-1	many	TRBJ1-6	CSAPDASNYNSPLHF	TGCAGTGCCCCGGACGCCAGTAACTATAATTCACCCCTCCACTTT
.	TRBV27	many	TRBJ1-6	CASSAAADSPLHF	TGTGCCAGCAGTGCGGCGGCGGATTCACCCCTCCACTTT
.	TRBV7-3	.	TRBJ2-2	CASSLMPTGSNTGELFF	TGTGCCAGCAGCTTAATGCCTACAGGTTCGAACACCGGGGAGCTGTTTTTT